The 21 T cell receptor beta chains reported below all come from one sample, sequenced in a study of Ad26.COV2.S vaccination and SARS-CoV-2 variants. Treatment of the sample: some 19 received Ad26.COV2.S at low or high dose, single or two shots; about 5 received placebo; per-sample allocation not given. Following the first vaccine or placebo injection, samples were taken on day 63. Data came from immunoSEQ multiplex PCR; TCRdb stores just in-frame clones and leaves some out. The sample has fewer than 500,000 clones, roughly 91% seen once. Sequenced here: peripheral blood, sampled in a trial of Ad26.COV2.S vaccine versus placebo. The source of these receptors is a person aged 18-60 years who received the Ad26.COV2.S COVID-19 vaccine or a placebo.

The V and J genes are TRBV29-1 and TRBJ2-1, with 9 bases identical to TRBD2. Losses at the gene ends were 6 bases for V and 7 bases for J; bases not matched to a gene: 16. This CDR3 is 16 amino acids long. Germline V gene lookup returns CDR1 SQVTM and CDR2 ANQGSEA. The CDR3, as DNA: TGCAGCGTGAGTCAGCCGGCGGGAGGGCCGGGAAATGAGCAGTTCTTC. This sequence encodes CSVSQPAGGPGNEQFF.

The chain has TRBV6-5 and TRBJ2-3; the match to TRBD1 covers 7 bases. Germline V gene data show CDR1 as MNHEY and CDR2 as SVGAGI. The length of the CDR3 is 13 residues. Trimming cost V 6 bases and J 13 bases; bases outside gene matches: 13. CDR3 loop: CASRLPGQAHEYF. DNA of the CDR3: TGTGCCAGCAGACTACCAGGACAGGCCCACGAGTATTTT.

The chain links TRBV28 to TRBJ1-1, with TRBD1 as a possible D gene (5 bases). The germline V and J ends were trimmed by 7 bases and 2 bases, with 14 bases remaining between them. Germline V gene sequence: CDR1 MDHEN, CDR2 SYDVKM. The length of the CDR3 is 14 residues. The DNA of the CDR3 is TGTGCCAGCAAGGGAGGGGACCCTAACACTGAAGCTTTCTTT. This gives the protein CASKGGDPNTEAFF. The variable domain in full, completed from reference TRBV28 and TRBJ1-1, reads DVKVTQSSRYLVKRTGEKVFLECVQDMDHENMFWYRQDPGLGLRLIYFSYDVKMKEKGDIPEGYSVSREKKERFSLILESASTNQTSMYLCASKGGDPNTEAFFGQGTRLTVV.

The CDR3 is CSASVEYEQFF. DNA of the CDR3: TGCAGTGCTAGTGTTGAGTATGAGCAGTTCTTC. The chain has TRBV20-1 and TRBJ2-1; D gene ambiguous. Germline assignment: CDR1 DFQATT and CDR2 SNEGSKA (reference sequence). This CDR3 has 11 residues. V was trimmed by 3 bases and J by 8 bases, leaving 8 bases between them.

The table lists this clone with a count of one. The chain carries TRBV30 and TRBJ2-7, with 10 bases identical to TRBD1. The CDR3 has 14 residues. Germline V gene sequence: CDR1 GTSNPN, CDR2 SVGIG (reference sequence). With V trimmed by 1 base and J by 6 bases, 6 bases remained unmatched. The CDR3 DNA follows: TGTGCCTGGAGTGAGGGACAGGGGATGGGCGAGCAGTACTTC. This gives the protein CAWSEGQGMGEQYF.

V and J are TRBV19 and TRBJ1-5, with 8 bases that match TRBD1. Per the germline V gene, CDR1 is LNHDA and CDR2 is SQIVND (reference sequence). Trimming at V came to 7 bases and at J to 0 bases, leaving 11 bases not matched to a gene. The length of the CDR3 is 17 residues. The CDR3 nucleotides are TGTGCCAGTACCTCCCCTAGAGGACAGGGTAGCAATCAGCCCCAGCATTTT. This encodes CASTSPRGQGSNQPQHF.

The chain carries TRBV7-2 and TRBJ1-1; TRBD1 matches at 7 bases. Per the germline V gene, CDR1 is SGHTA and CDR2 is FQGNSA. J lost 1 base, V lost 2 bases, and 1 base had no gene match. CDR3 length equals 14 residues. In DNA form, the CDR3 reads TGTGCCAGCAGCTTAAGGGGGCCGAACACTGAAGCTTTCTTT. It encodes CASSLRGPNTEAFF.

The CDR3 region has the DNA TGTGCCAGCATCCCCAGCGGGGACTACAATGAGCAGTTCTTC. Protein: CASIPSGDYNEQFF. V is TRBV6-5 and J is TRBJ2-1; 7 bases map to TRBD2. J gave up 3 bases and V 7 bases, and 6 bases lay outside the gene matches. CDR1 MNHEY and CDR2 SVGAGI come from the germline V gene. The CDR3 is 14 amino acids.

For the CDR3, the DNA is TGTGCCAGCAGCTTGGTTCCCACTGAAGCTTTCTTT. The encoded protein is CASSLVPTEAFF. J is TRBJ1-1 and V is TRBV5-6; D gene unclear. V was trimmed by 0 bases and J by 4 bases, leaving 4 bases between them. CDR1 and CDR2 (germline): SGHDT, YYEEEE. This CDR3 is built from 12 residues.

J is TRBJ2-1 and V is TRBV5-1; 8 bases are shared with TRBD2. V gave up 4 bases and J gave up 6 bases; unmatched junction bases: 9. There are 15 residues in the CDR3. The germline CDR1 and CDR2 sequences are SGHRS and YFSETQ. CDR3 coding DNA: TGCGCCAGCAGCCCCGGGACTAGGGAGCTCAATGAGCAGTTCTTC. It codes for CASSPGTRELNEQFF.

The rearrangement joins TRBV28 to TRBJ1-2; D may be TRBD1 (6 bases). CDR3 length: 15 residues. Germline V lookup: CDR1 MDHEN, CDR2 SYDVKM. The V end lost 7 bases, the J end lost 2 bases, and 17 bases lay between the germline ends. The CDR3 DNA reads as TGTGCCAGCACACCCCACGGACAGCCCAACTATGGCTACACCTTC. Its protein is CASTPHGQPNYGYTF.

This CDR3 is CASSLQQGRAGGYTF. The CDR3 DNA reads as TGTGCCAGCAGCCTGCAACAGGGTAGGGCTGGTGGCTACACCTTC. This chain links TRBV6-6 with TRBJ1-2, with D tentatively TRBD1 (6 bases). The CDR3 is 15 residues long. Germline lookup yields CDR1 MNHNY and CDR2 SVGAGI (reference sequence). The V end was cut by 6 bases, the J end by 7 bases, with 21 bases between.

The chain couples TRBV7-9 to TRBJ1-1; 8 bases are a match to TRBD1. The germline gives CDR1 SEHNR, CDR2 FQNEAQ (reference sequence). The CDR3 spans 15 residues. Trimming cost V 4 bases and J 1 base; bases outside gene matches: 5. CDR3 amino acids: CASSSDRERNTEAFF. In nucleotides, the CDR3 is TGTGCCAGCAGCTCGGACAGGGAGAGGAACACTGAAGCTTTCTTT.

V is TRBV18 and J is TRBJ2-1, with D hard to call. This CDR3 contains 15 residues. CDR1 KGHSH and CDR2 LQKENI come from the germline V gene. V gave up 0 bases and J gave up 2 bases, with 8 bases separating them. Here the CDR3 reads CASSPPSRTYNEQFF. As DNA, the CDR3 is TGTGCCAGCTCACCACCGTCCAGAACCTACAATGAGCAGTTCTTC.

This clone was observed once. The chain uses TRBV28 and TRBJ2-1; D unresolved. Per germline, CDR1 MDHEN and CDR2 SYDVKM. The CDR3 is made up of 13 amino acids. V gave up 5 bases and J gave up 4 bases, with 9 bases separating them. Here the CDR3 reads CASSIDLYNEQFF. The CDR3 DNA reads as TGTGCCAGCAGTATCGACCTATACAATGAGCAGTTCTTC.

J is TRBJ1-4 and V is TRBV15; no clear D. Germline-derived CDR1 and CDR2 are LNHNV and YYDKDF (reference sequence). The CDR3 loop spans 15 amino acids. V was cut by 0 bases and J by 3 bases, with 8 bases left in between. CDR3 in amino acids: CATSRDRGANEKLFF. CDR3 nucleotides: TGTGCCACCAGCAGAGATCGTGGGGCTAATGAAAAACTGTTTTTT.

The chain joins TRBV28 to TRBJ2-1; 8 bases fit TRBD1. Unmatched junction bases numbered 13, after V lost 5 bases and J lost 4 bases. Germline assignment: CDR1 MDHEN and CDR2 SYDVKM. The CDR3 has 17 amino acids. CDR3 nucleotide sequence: TGTGCCAGCAGTACCCTATGGACAGGGTCCTTTTACAATGAGCAGTTCTTC. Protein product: CASSTLWTGSFYNEQFF.

The CDR3 DNA reads TGCGCCAGCAGCTTGGTTCCGGCGGGAGAACCGAACACCGGGGAGCTGTTTTTT. Translation: CASSLVPAGEPNTGELFF. The rearrangement links TRBV5-1 to TRBJ2-2; 7 nucleotides align to TRBD2. Germline V gene sequence: CDR1 SGHRS, CDR2 YFSETQ. The CDR3 contains 18 residues. V lost 0 bases, J lost 0 bases, and 8 bases stayed unmatched.

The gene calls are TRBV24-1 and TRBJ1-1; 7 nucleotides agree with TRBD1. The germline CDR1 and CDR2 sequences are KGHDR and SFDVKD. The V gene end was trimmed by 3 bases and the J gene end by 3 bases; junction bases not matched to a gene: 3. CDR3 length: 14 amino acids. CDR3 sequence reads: CATSDPGTDTEAFF. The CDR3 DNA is TGTGCCACCAGTGATCCCGGGACAGACACTGAAGCTTTCTTT.

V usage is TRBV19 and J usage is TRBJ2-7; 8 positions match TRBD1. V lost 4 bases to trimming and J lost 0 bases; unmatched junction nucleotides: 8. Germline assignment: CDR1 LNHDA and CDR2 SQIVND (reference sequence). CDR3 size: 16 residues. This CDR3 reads CASSTWDRSSSYEQYF. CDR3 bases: TGTGCCAGTAGTACATGGGACAGGTCAAGCTCCTACGAGCAGTACTTC.

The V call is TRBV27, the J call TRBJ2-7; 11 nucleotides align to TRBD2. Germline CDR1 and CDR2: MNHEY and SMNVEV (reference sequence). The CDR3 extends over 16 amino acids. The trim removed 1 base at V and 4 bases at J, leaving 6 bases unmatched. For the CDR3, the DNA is TGTGCCAGCAGTTTATTTAGCGGGAGGGCCCGGTACGAGCAGTACTTC. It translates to CASSLFSGRARYEQYF.